This T cell receptor (beta chain) emerged from a study of cytomegalovirus exposure and HLA in healthy donors. Whole-study findings and limits: TRBV6-2, TRBV6-3 and some other V segments were unresolvable in 87-base-pair reads.

From germline, CDR1 is SNHLY and CDR2 FYNNEI. CDR3 length equals 15 residues. V was clipped by 6 bases and J by 0 bases; unmatched bases: 5. Regarding this clone: No antigen is known for it.

PCR primers comprised 60 Vbeta and 13 Jbeta primers. Here immunoSEQ multiplex PCR was the method, and the copy in TCRdb shows in-frame clones only, minus some. The table lists under 130,000 clones, approximately 84% of them singletons. The study sampled nominally healthy donors, though unrecorded immune exposures were likely. This receptor was taken from a male donor in good health and CMV-seronegative. The sample taken for sequencing was PBMCs. This rearrangement joins TRBV2 to TRBJ1-5, with 7 bases matching TRBD1. CDR3 sequence: CASSGGQSSNQPQHF. The DNA for the CDR3 is TGTGCCAGCAGCGGGGGACAGAGTAGCAATCAGCCCCAGCATTTT.